The present T cell receptor (beta chain) was sequenced within a study of T cells in women clearing cervical HPV infection. Across the whole study: Case blood drawn at lesion detection; control blood after infection cleared. With HLA typing for only a few women, HLA confounding remains possible. Study-wide results and caveats: Repertoire richness, not evenness, was significantly elevated in CIN3+ cases versus controls. Unknown T-cell numbers per sample may underlie the richness differences.

Details on this clone: Its target is unknown. Sequencing ends 3 residues short of the CDR3 end; the germline J gene provides the rest.

Trimming removed 2 bases from V and 3 bases from J; junction bases left unmatched: 1. The germline CDR1 and CDR2 sequences are SGHRS and YFSETQ. This CDR3 region has 14 residues. TCRdb keeps only in-frame clones here, not all; method: immunoSEQ multiplex PCR. In all, the sample yields about 46,000 clones. This chain uses TRBV5-1 with TRBJ2-7; TRBD1 matches 11 bases. The sequence came from a woman aged 18-70 years with a cervical HPV16 infection that either progressed to CIN3+ or cleared (not recorded which). Sequenced input: blood buffy coat. The CDR3 here is CASSFGTGGYEQYF. The part of the CDR3 DNA that was read is TGCGCCAGCAGCTTCGGGACAGGGGGCTACGAG.